A single sample gave rise to the 11 T cell receptor beta chains below, sequenced in a study of blood T cell repertoires in COVID-19. Repertoires were generated with immunoSEQ multiplex PCR, while TCRdb's copy carries only in-frame clones and drops some. The data show tens of thousands of clones, 65% to 90% seen once. Sequencing was carried out using peripheral blood. The receptors were gathered from a man in his 60s with acute or convalescent COVID-19.

In regard to this clone: The junction departs from the called germline gene at one end, perhaps through a read error. The V call is TRBV7-2, the J call TRBJ1-1, with TRBD1 as a possible D gene (6 bases). The germline V gene has CDR1 SGHTA and CDR2 FQGNSA. This CDR3 is 13 amino acids long. CDR3: CASSIARDKGPNF. CDR3 bases: TGTGCCAGCAGCATCGCCCGGGACAAGGGACCTAATTTT.

The rearrangement uses TRBV29-1 and TRBJ1-3; 7 bases are a match to TRBD1. The CDR3 has 12 amino acids. V shed 6 bases and J 8 bases; nucleotides not matched to a gene: 7. Germline V CDR1 and CDR2: SQVTM, ANQGSEA. CDR3: CSVTGDLHTIYF. The CDR3 nucleotides are TGCAGCGTCACAGGGGATCTGCACACCATATATTTT.

This chain connects TRBV7-2 to TRBJ2-5; 10 nucleotides match TRBD2. CDR3 size: 16 residues. Unmatched junction bases numbered 6, after V lost 0 bases and J lost 5 bases. CDR1 is SGHTA, CDR2 FQGNSA, per germline. This chain's CDR3 is CASSLAGLAVRETQYF. The CDR3 DNA reads as TGTGCCAGCAGCTTAGCTGGACTAGCGGTTAGGGAGACCCAGTACTTC.

The V call is TRBV18, the J call TRBJ1-2; D not resolved. Between the trimmed V and J ends, which lost 2 bases and 3 bases, there was a span of 7 bases. The CDR3 is 13 amino acids. The germline CDR1 and CDR2 sequences are KGHSH and LQKENI. The CDR3 spells CASSPERDYGYTF. In DNA form, the CDR3 reads TGTGCCAGCTCACCAGAGAGAGACTATGGCTACACCTTC.

This rearrangement joins TRBV9 to TRBJ2-3; D is uncertain. Germline V CDR1 and CDR2: SGDLS, YYNGEE. There are 13 residues in the CDR3. V was pared by 4 bases and J by 0 bases, with 6 bases between. The CDR3 DNA reads TGTGCCAGCAGCATACAGAGCACAGATACGCAGTATTTT. It translates to CASSIQSTDTQYF.

This chain connects TRBV7-2 to TRBJ2-1; TRBD2 matches at 12 bases. Germline V gives CDR1 SGHTA, CDR2 FQGNSA. The CDR3 loop spans 16 amino acids. The V gene end was trimmed by 4 bases and the J gene end by 10 bases; junction bases not matched to a gene: 11. The CDR3: CASSSSSGGGLWEQFF. The CDR3 DNA sequence: TGTGCCAGCAGCTCCTCTAGCGGGGGGGGGCTGTGGGAGCAGTTCTTC.

The rearrangement joins TRBV28 to TRBJ2-1; 12 bases are a match to TRBD2. The J segment lost 4 bases and the V segment lost 6 bases, leaving 4 bases of the junction unmatched. This CDR3 contains 15 residues. Germline V gene sequence: CDR1 MDHEN, CDR2 SYDVKM. CDR3 DNA: TGTGCCAGCAGGGAGACTAGCGGGGGATACAATGAGCAGTTCTTC. This codes for CASRETSGGYNEQFF. Supplemented by reference TRBV28 and TRBJ2-1, the full variable domain reads DVKVTQSSRYLVKRTGEKVFLECVQDMDHENMFWYRQDPGLGLRLIYFSYDVKMKEKGDIPEGYSVSREKKERFSLILESASTNQTSMYLCASRETSGGYNEQFFGPGTRLTVL.

The rearrangement uses TRBV7-9 and TRBJ1-1, with 10 bases aligning to TRBD1. V lost 5 bases and J lost 4; bases outside the gene matches: 10. The CDR3 runs to 16 residues. Germline CDR1 is SEHNR and CDR2 is FQNEAQ (reference sequence). The CDR3 loop reads CASSPLLGQGLTEAFF. In DNA form, the CDR3 reads TGTGCCAGCAGCCCCCTTTTGGGACAGGGGCTCACTGAAGCTTTCTTT.

The gene calls are TRBV7-2 and TRBJ2-7; 7 positions agree with TRBD1. The V gene end was trimmed by 5 bases and the J gene end by 3 bases; junction bases not matched to a gene: 4. CDR1 is SGHTA and CDR2 is FQGNSA in the germline V gene. This CDR3 comprises 13 residues. This CDR3 is CASSANRGYEQYF. CDR3 nucleotide sequence: TGTGCCAGCAGCGCCAACAGGGGCTACGAGCAGTACTTC.

In its sample, this clone was seen many times. This chain uses TRBV30 with TRBJ1-4, with D uncertain. V lost 0 bases to trimming and J lost 4 bases, with 9 bases between them. Germline V gives CDR1 GTSNPN, CDR2 SVGIG (reference sequence). The CDR3 has 14 amino acids. The CDR3 sequence is CAWSVGMRNEKLFF. The CDR3 DNA sequence: TGTGCCTGGAGTGTCGGTATGCGTAATGAAAAACTGTTTTTT.

In its sample, this clone was seen once. This chain uses TRBV7-2 with TRBJ1-5; 7 positions match TRBD1. The CDR3 length is 15 residues. Germline loops: CDR1 SGHTA, CDR2 FQGNSA. Trimming cost V 4 bases and J 4 bases; bases outside gene matches: 7. The CDR3 sequence: CASSSRTGPNQPQHF. CDR3 sequence (DNA): TGTGCCAGCAGCTCCCGGACAGGACCAAATCAGCCCCAGCATTTT.